This is a list of T cell receptor beta chains from one sample in a study of identical twins. A single record per CDR3 protein comes from TCRdb applying MiXCR to the 5' RACE reads. Altogether roughly 770,000 distinct CDR3 sequences are present, 15% to 20% being singletons, with the ten largest covering about an eighth. Separately, the same data were catalogued under a study of T cells expressing NK-cell markers.

Source material: PBMCs. The receptors stem from a woman under 30 in good health. The CDR3 runs from the conserved cysteine through the conserved F or W. A D gene is named only where the DNA matches it firmly. Clone sizes are given selectively: once, few, many, or a class where the clone is expanded.

>TRBJ2-2|-|-|TRBV12-3/TRBV12-4
CASILSPGELFF
TGTGCCAGCATTTTGTCACCCGGGGAGCTGTTTTTT
>TRBJ1-2|-|few|TRBV29-1
CSVGQGNPYGYTF
TGCAGCGTGGGTCAGGGAAACCCTTATGGCTACACCTTC
>TRBJ2-7|-|-|TRBV21-1
CASSSRDRFSEQYF
TGTGCCAGCAGCAGCCGGGACCGGTTTTCTGAGCAGTACTTC
>TRBJ2-1|-|few|TRBV12-3/TRBV12-4
CATKEDRSKSSYNEQFF
TGTGCCACCAAGGAGGACCGTTCCAAGAGCTCCTACAATGAGCAGTTCTTC
>TRBJ1-2|-|-|TRBV7-2
CASSGGGNDAGYTF
TGTGCCAGCAGCGGGGGGGGGAACGACGCTGGCTACACCTTC
>TRBJ1-2|-|-|TRBV7-9
CASSFETAPYGYTF
TGTGCCAGCAGCTTTGAGACAGCTCCCTATGGCTACACCTTC
>TRBJ1-6|-|few|TRBV2
CASSEEVYNSPLHF
TGTGCCAGCAGTGAAGAGGTCTATAATTCACCCCTCCACTTT
>TRBJ1-1|TRBD1|-|TRBV13
CASSLRQGVEAFF
TGTGCCAGCAGCCTACGACAGGGCGTTGAAGCTTTCTTT
>TRBJ2-1|-|many|TRBV20-1
CSARPSSYNEQFF
TGCAGTGCTAGACCTAGCTCCTACAATGAGCAGTTCTTC
>TRBJ2-1|-|few|TRBV6-1
CASSEVGSEQFF
TGTGCCAGCAGTGAGGTTGGGAGTGAGCAGTTCTTC
>TRBJ2-2|-|-|TRBV29-1
CSVAYREVYTGELFF
TGCAGCGTTGCATACAGGGAGGTCTACACCGGGGAGCTGTTTTTT
>TRBJ2-2|-|-|TRBV6-2/TRBV6-3
CASSYSTVEAAGELFF
TGTGCCAGCAGTTACTCCACAGTGGAGGCCGCCGGGGAGCTGTTTTTT
>TRBJ2-6|-|many|TRBV4-3
CASSLDTSGANVLTF
TGCGCCAGCAGCCTCGACACCTCTGGGGCCAACGTCCTGACTTTC
>TRBJ2-3|-|few|TRBV12-3/TRBV12-4
CASSFEQYTDTQYF
TGTGCCAGCAGTTTTGAACAGTACACAGATACGCAGTATTTT